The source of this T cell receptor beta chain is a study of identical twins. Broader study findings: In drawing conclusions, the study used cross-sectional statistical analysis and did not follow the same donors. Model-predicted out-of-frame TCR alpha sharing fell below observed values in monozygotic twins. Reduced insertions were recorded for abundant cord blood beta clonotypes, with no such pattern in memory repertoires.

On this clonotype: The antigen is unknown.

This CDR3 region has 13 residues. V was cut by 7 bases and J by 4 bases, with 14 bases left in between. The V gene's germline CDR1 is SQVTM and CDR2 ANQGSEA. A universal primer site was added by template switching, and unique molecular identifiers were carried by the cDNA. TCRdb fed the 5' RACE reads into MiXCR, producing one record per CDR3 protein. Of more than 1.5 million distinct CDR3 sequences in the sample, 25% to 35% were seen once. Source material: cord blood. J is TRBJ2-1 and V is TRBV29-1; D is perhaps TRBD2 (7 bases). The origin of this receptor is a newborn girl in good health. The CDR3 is CSGGGEPYNEQFF. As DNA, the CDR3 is TGCAGCGGAGGGGGGGAACCTTACAATGAGCAGTTCTTC.